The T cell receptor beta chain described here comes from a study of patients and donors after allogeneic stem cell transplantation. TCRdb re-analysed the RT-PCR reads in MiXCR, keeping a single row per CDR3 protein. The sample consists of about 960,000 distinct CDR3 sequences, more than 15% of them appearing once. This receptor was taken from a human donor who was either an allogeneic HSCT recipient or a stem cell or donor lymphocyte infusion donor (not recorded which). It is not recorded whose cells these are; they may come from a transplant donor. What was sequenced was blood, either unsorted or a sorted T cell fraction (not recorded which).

DNA of the CDR3: TGTGCCAGCAGTGATGGGGGGTTACTAAATCAGCCCCAGCATTTT. Residues: CASSDGGLLNQPQHF. The chain joins TRBV2 to TRBJ1-5; D perhaps matches TRBD1 (5 bases). Germline V gene sequence: CDR1 SNHLY, CDR2 FYNNEI. There are 15 residues in the CDR3. Trimming took 3 bases from V and 4 from J, leaving 13 bases between them.